Listed below are T cell receptor beta chains from one sample, sequenced in a study of shared clonotypes between healthy human individuals. Clones were read by immunoSEQ multiplex PCR, and TCRdb kept only the in-frame ones, dropping some. In the table there are roughly 570,000 clones, more than 95% of which are singletons. What was sequenced was naive CD8+ T cells sorted from blood. The receptors originated from a man in his thirties or forties in good health. Each CDR3 is given with its conserved first and last residue. A row's size may be missing; if present it is once, few, many or a size class.

TRBV18	TRBJ2-6	-	CASSPPSGANVLTF
TRBV4-3	TRBJ2-7	-	CASSSGTNTYEQYF
TRBV5-4	TRBJ1-2	few	CASSQDGTGYGYTF
TRBV6-1	TRBJ2-3	-	CASSEDETSGDDTQYF
TRBV27	TRBJ1-5	-	CASSGVGVNQPQHF
TRBV29-1	TRBJ2-1	-	CSVLQVTYNEQFF
TRBV11-3	TRBJ2-5	-	CASSTRGETQYF
TRBV4-3	TRBJ2-1	-	CASSPGTSGTNEQFF
TRBV25-1	TRBJ2-2	few	CASSDDWELFF
TRBV7-6	TRBJ1-1	-	CASSLHRNTEAFF
TRBV15	TRBJ2-1	-	CATSRDHNEQFF
TRBV29-1	TRBJ2-3	-	CSVDLGGGTDTQYF
TRBV27	TRBJ2-1	-	CASSLLAGGSEQFF
TRBV11-2	TRBJ2-5	-	CASSPSIPDRDGETQYF
TRBV2	TRBJ2-1	-	CASRTVGYNEQFF
TRBV7-9	TRBJ2-1	-	CASSDALALSYNEQFF
TRBV5-5	TRBJ2-7	-	CASSFGTEQYF
TRBV19	TRBJ2-5	once	CASSRKGQGMETQYF
TRBV9	TRBJ2-1	once	CATPRGGSSYNEQFF
TRBV9	TRBJ2-7	-	CASSERDYEQYF
TRBV6-5	TRBJ2-2	-	CASSYSGSIGELFF
TRBV2	TRBJ2-7	-	CASTERYYEQYF
TRBV6-5	TRBJ2-7	-	CASSLSGSSYEQYF
TRBV10-2	TRBJ1-1	-	CASRDADPEAFF
TRBV7-9	TRBJ1-5	-	CASSRPGTGVQPQHF
TRBV6-5	TRBJ2-1	-	CASWDTNEQFF
TRBV4-1	TRBJ1-2	-	CASSQDHRGGIPYGYTF